This note documents a single T cell receptor (beta chain) sequence. Its antigen is undetermined. The assay was immunoSEQ multiplex PCR, and TCRdb's table has in-frame clones only and misses some. This sample has about 43,000 clones, with about 91% found just once. This specimen comes from a study of T cells in localized non-small cell lung cancer. Overall study findings and caveats: Peak T cell clonality was found in uninvolved adjacent lung, exceeding tumor. Detection in adjacent lung was observed for a median around 50 of the top 100 tumor clones.

The sample was PBMCs, taken before any cancer treatment. The receptor comes from a woman between 35 and 75 years old with stage II lung adenocarcinoma.

This chain's CDR3 is CASSPRGQGVSYTF. DNA for the CDR3: TGCGCCAGCAGCCCAAGGGGACAGGGGGTAAGCTACACCTTC. This chain uses TRBV5-1 with TRBJ1-2, with 11 bases aligning to TRBD1. The CDR3 has 14 amino acids. Germline V lookup: CDR1 SGHRS, CDR2 YFSETQ. The ends lost 4 bases at V and 9 bases at J; junction bases unmatched: 8.